Listed below are T cell receptor beta chains from one sample, sequenced in a study of blood T cell repertoires in COVID-19. Profiled with immunoSEQ multiplex PCR; TCRdb holds only in-frame clones, not every one. The data contain some 78,000 clones, 70% to 90% of them singletons. Sequencing input: peripheral blood. The receptors derive from a man between 65 and 85 years old with active or convalescent COVID-19. Each CDR3 is given with its conserved first and last residue. Rows may omit the clone size; those that give it use once, few, many or a size class.

>TRBV5-4|TRBJ2-1|.
CASSPSRTGWALGEQFF
>TRBV5-5|TRBJ1-1|.
CASSLQGASTEAFF
>TRBV24-1|TRBJ2-1|.
CATSDPPSGRGSYNEQFF
>TRBV29-1|TRBJ1-4|once
CSVWSPVNEKLFF
>TRBV2|TRBJ1-4|.
CASVRGSGQAVMFF
>TRBV4-3|TRBJ1-4|.
CASSQDFRTRREKLFF
>TRBV9|TRBJ1-6|.
CASSIGDWGWNSPLHF
>TRBV28|TRBJ1-3|.
CASSLTKGNTIYF
>TRBV28|TRBJ1-5|.
CASGQGGSSNQPQHF
>TRBV19|TRBJ1-2|.
CASSIDGQGANGYTF
>TRBV7-8|TRBJ1-1|.
CASSLDRGNEAFF
>TRBV7-2|TRBJ2-3|.
CASSLNGGGGIDTQYF
>TRBV18|TRBJ2-5|.
CASSPPGGPGETQYF
>TRBV3-1/TRBV3-2|TRBJ1-3|.
CASRQGGRNTIYF
>TRBV30|TRBJ1-6|.
CAWSGDRGTYNSPLHF
>TRBV9|TRBJ1-2|.
CASSVRTGTNYGYTF
>TRBV24-1|TRBJ1-3|.
CATSVYDSRTIYF
>TRBV5-1|TRBJ2-5|.
CASSLGTGQETQYF
>TRBV11-2|TRBJ2-2|.
CASSKIGTIASNTGELFF
>TRBV3-1/TRBV3-2|TRBJ1-5|.
CASSRGSGGNQPQHF
>TRBV5-1|TRBJ2-1|.
CASNSLREGNEQFF
>TRBV27|TRBJ1-1|.
CASGLSSFTEAFF